This T cell receptor (beta chain) was sequenced in a study of blood T cells in healthy people across ages. Study-wide results and caveats: Whereas aged donors had fewer naive CD4+ cells, long-lived donors had more of them and higher diversity.

This CDR3 is built from 15 residues. After removal of 6 bases from V and 10 bases from J, the junction contained 14 bases not matched to a gene. Germline V gene lookup returns CDR1 SEHNR and CDR2 FQNEAQ (reference sequence). In the case of this clonotype: The antigen remains undetermined.

PCR was performed a second time for about 6 to 12 cycles using a sample-barcoded 5' primer and a J-beta primer mix. Every cDNA molecule bore a tag from a template-switch adaptor containing 12 random nucleotides. Samples each returned at least 3 million CDR3-containing paired-end reads. TCRdb analysed the 5' RACE reads with MiXCR anew, one entry per CDR3 protein. The sample contains roughly 720,000 distinct CDR3 sequences, 53% of which appear only once. The sequenced material came from blood. The TCR comes from an older man in good health. The chain has TRBV7-9 and TRBJ2-1; 8 nucleotides align to TRBD1. The CDR3 spells CASSQGAAFVYEQFF. The DNA for the CDR3 is TGTGCCAGCAGTCAGGGGGCTGCCTTTGTATACGAGCAGTTCTTC.